These 9 T cell receptor beta chains came from one sample sequenced in a study of CD4 T cells in relation to SARS-CoV-2 and coronaviruses. Antigen specificity for these receptors is unknown. Unexposed donor CD4+ T cells date from 2011-2018, before the COVID-19 pandemic. Isolation of CD4+ T cells took place after roughly nine days in culture. Using immunoSEQ multiplex PCR, the repertoire was profiled, and TCRdb retains in-frame clones only, with some absent. The sample comprises 20,000 to 30,000 clones, around 80% of which are singletons, and over 25% rests with the top ten. The material sequenced was CD4+ T cells from PBMCs, cultured in vitro. The receptor set was obtained from a human donor in good health.

The chain couples TRBV12-5 to TRBJ2-1, with TRBD2 matching over 11 bases. J lost 8 bases, V lost 1 base, and 13 bases had no gene match. This CDR3 has 18 residues. Germline V gene lookup returns CDR1 LGHNT and CDR2 FRNRAP. The CDR3 coding sequence is TGTGCTAGTGGTTTGGCTCGACTAGCGGGATATTTCTTGGATGAGCAGTTCTTC. Translation: CASGLARLAGYFLDEQFF.

Of note for this clone: One end of the junction fails to match germline, which may point to a read error. The chain employs TRBV6-9 and TRBJ2-7; no definite D call. Germline loops: CDR1 MNHGY, CDR2 SVAAGI. The CDR3 is 11 residues long. The CDR3 sequence: CASSYRDEVLF. CDR3 coding DNA: TGTGCCAGCAGTTATCGCGACGAGGTGTTGTTC.

This chain links TRBV7-2 with TRBJ1-6; 7 bases line up with TRBD1. The CDR3 is 16 amino acids. Looked up from germline, CDR1 is SGHTA and CDR2 is FQGNSA. V was clipped by 5 bases and J by 0 bases; unmatched bases: 4. The chain's CDR3 is CASSPGGYSYNSPLHF. The CDR3 DNA sequence: TGTGCCAGCAGCCCAGGGGGGTACTCCTATAATTCACCCCTCCACTTT.

V usage is TRBV30 and J usage is TRBJ1-6, with 10 bases lining up with TRBD1. V was clipped by 4 bases and J by 8 bases; unmatched bases: 2. CDR3 length: 13 residues. Germline CDR1 and CDR2: GTSNPN and SVGIG (reference sequence). The CDR3 DNA sequence: TGTGCCTGGATGGGACAGGGGCATTCACCCCTCCACTTT. Translating gives CAWMGQGHSPLHF. The full variable domain, with the rest looked up from reference TRBV30 and TRBJ1-6, is SQTIHQWPATLVQPVGSPLSLECTVEGTSNPNLYWYRQAAGRGLQLLFYSVGIGQISSEVPQNLSASRPQDRQFILSSKKLLLSDSGFYLCAWMGQGHSPLHFGNGTRLTVT.

This rearrangement joins TRBV27 to TRBJ2-7; 11 nucleotides agree with TRBD2. This CDR3 contains 15 residues. Trimming at V came to 6 bases and at J to 3 bases, leaving 7 bases not matched to a gene. Germline V CDR1 and CDR2: MNHEY, SMNVEV (reference sequence). CDR3 sequence (DNA): TGTGCCAGCAGAGACCTAGCGGGAGGAGGCTACGAGCAGTACTTC. It translates to CASRDLAGGGYEQYF.

The chain joins TRBV5-8 to TRBJ2-1; D may match TRBD1 or TRBD2 (5 bases each). Germline V lookup: CDR1 SGHTS, CDR2 YDEGEE. Trimming shortened V by 4 bases and J by 6 bases, and 8 bases separated the two germline ends. The CDR3 covers 12 residues. The CDR3 DNA sequence: TGTGCCAGCAGCGGGGCGGGCAATGAGCAGTTCTTC. Translation: CASSGAGNEQFF.

The chain has TRBV29-1 and TRBJ2-1; D is ambiguous. CDR1 and CDR2 from the germline V gene are SQVTM and ANQGSEA. V gave up 0 bases and J gave up 3 bases, with 9 bases separating them. The CDR3 is 14 amino acids. The CDR3 sequence is CSVEDTGGYNEQFF. CDR3 bases: TGCAGCGTTGAAGATACTGGCGGCTACAATGAGCAGTTCTTC.

This clone was seen a few times. The V and J genes are TRBV3-1 (or the pseudogene TRBV3-2) and TRBJ2-5, with D possibly being TRBD1 (7 bases). Germline CDR1 and CDR2: LGHDT and YNNKEL (reference sequence). This CDR3 region has 15 residues. V lost 0 bases and J 6 bases, leaving 14 bases between the germline ends. The CDR3 loop reads CASSQDAAGGKTQYF. The DNA of the CDR3 is TGTGCCAGCAGCCAAGACGCGGCAGGGGGGAAGACCCAGTACTTC.

The CDR3 loop is CAITQDNTGELFF. In DNA form, the CDR3 reads TGTGCCATCACCCAGGATAACACCGGGGAGCTGTTTTTT. The chain links TRBV10-3 to TRBJ2-2, with D uncertain. The V gene lost 7 bases and the J gene lost 2 bases, with 8 bases spanning the gap. The CDR3 extends over 13 amino acids. CDR1 ENHRY and CDR2 SYGVKD come from the germline V gene.